One sample yielded the 7 T cell receptor beta chains listed below, sequenced in a study of radiotherapy plus CTLA-4 blockade in lung cancer. TCRdb keeps only in-frame clones here, not all; method: immunoSEQ multiplex PCR. The sample contains about 45,000 clones, over 55% of which appear only once. The sample in question was peripheral blood, obtained from a patient treated with radiotherapy plus ipilimumab. These receptors all come from a human donor with non-small cell lung cancer who had a partial response to radiotherapy plus ipilimumab.

This clone was seen a handful of times. The chain has TRBV6-5 and TRBJ2-7, with D perhaps TRBD2 (6 bases). V lost 7 bases to trimming and J lost 6 bases, with 16 bases between them. In germline, CDR1 is MNHEY, CDR2 SVGAGI. The CDR3 runs 13 residues. CDR3 sequence: CASNYGGPGEQYF. CDR3 nucleotide sequence: TGTGCCAGCAACTACGGGGGACCCGGCGAGCAGTACTTC.

V is TRBV6-1 and J is TRBJ1-6; TRBD1 aligns across 7 bases. The V gene end was trimmed by 5 bases and the J gene end by 14 bases; junction bases not matched to a gene: 9. This CDR3 is 13 amino acids long. Germline V gene data show CDR1 as MNHNS and CDR2 as SASEGT. CDR3 residues: CASSTGQLGTLHF. CDR3 in DNA: TGTGCCAGCAGTACGGGACAGTTGGGAACCCTCCACTTT.

There are many counts of this clone. V is TRBV5-1 and J is TRBJ1-3; 7 bases are shared with TRBD1. Germline V CDR1 and CDR2: SGHRS, YFSETQ. The trim removed 0 bases at V and 0 bases at J, leaving 3 bases unmatched. The CDR3 runs 16 residues. The CDR3 DNA reads as TGCGCCAGCAGCTTGGCGGGACAGTCCTCTGGAAACACCATATATTTT. This sequence encodes CASSLAGQSSGNTIYF.

The chain combines TRBV29-1 with TRBJ2-1, with D possibly TRBD1 on 6 matching bases. V lost 7 bases, J lost 3 bases, and 10 bases lay in between. The CDR3 is made up of 12 amino acids. The germline V gene has CDR1 SQVTM and CDR2 ANQGSEA. This CDR3 is CSGGQYYNEQFF. The DNA of the CDR3 is TGCAGCGGCGGACAGTACTACAATGAGCAGTTCTTC.

The chain is built from TRBV9 and TRBJ2-2; the D is unclear. The V gene lost 2 bases and the J gene lost 1 base, with 6 bases spanning the gap. The germline V gene encodes CDR1 SGDLS and CDR2 YYNGEE. This CDR3 spans 14 amino acids. The CDR3 sequence is CASSVRLNTGELFF. In nucleotides, the CDR3 is TGTGCCAGCAGCGTCAGGCTGAACACCGGGGAGCTGTTTTTT.

There are a few counts of this clone. The chain combines TRBV6-1 with TRBJ2-7; 11 positions match TRBD2. Unmatched junction bases numbered 5, after V lost 7 bases and J lost 3 bases. The CDR3 runs 14 residues. The germline gives CDR1 MNHNS, CDR2 SASEGT. Here the CDR3 DNA reads TGTGCCAGCACCCAACTAGCGGGAGACTACGAGCAGTACTTC. Its protein product is CASTQLAGDYEQYF.

The chain employs TRBV2 and TRBJ2-5, with 16 nucleotides matching TRBD2. The DNA end is a closer match to TRBJ2-7, so the J assignment may be wrong. Germline CDR1 reads SNHLY; CDR2 reads FYNNEI. This CDR3 is built from 17 residues. The CDR3 spells CASAGLAGGSVFYEQYF. CDR3 nucleotides: TGTGCCAGCGCGGGACTAGCGGGAGGGAGCGTCTTCTACGAGCAGTACTTC.